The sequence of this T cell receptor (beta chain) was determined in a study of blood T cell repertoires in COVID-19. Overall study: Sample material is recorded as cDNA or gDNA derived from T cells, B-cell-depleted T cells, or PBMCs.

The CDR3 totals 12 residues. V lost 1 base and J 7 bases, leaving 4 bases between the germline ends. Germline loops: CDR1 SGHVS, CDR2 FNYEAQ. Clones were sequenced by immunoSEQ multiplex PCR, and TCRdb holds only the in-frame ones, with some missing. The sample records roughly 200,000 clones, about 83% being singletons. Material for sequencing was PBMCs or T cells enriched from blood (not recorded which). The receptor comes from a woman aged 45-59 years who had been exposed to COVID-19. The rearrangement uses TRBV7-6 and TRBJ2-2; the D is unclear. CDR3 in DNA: TGTGCCAGCAGCTTAGAGCTCGGGGAGCTGTTTTTT. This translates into CASSLELGELFF.